One T cell receptor (beta chain) is described in this entry. It has no known antigen specificity. Per-base quality was not reported, and no clone a single base away is much larger than it. The library was produced with the immunoSEQ multiplex PCR assay. For the multiplex PCR, a mixture combining 60 forward primers for TCR Vbeta segments and 13 reverse primers for TCR Jbeta segments was used. The CDR3 region of rearranged TCR beta genes was amplified from genomic DNA with a multiplex PCR assay. On the Illumina HiSeq System, the amplified TCR beta libraries were sequenced as 87-base-pair reads. In the original analysis: Across the 670 or so repertoires, a later analysis counted approximately 83 million unique TCR beta chains, about 10 million of which were shared by at least two donors. To remove PCR and sequencing errors, raw reads were error-corrected and collapsed into unique sequences using a nearest-neighbor algorithm that merged closely related sequences. Alignment of CDR3 sequences to IMGT reference sequences was used to assign V, D and J gene segments. For a sequence to be retained, a match of at least six nucleotides to both a V gene segment and a J gene segment was required. A rearrangement was called productive if the CDR3 had no stop codons and remained in frame with V and J, and every other rearrangement was called non-productive. Following IMGT convention, CDR3 was defined as the stretch from the second conserved V-encoded cysteine up to the conserved J-encoded phenylalanine. The earlier analysis of around 640 of the donors excluded sequences that lacked an unambiguous match to a single V gene segment. An earlier analysis of approximately 590 of the donors called V segments functional above 56.7% productive rearrangements and segregating when the between-donor standard deviation exceeded 5%. A statistical classification framework was built for diagnosing cytomegalovirus status from the catalog of TCR beta chain sequences. V and J gene assignment, in a later analysis, came from comparing TCR nucleotide sequences with IMGT/GENE-DB human TR gene sequences. Using the TCRdist pipeline, a later analysis assigned CDR3 sequences along with most-parsimonious VDJ recombination scenarios. In a later analysis, each TCR beta chain was defined by its CDR3 amino acid sequence together with its V-gene family, and reads lacking a unique V-gene family were excluded. In a later analysis, some 600 highly shared, low-generation-probability nucleotide sequences were removed to address suspected cross-contamination and a sequencing artifact. In a later analysis, a clonal expansion index was calculated for each public chain from normalized within-repertoire ranks of inferred template counts. In a later analysis, generation probabilities were computed using a VDJ recombination model fitted to out-of-frame rearrangements, and the results were checked against IGoR. A later analysis scored TCR-TCR, TCR-HLA and TCR-CMV co-occurrence with hypergeometric tests, applying a repertoire-size bias correction to TCR pairs. In a later analysis, false discovery rates were estimated by permuting HLA or CMV assignments 20 times. A later analysis grouped co-occurring TCRs with DBSCAN, adding TCRdist sequence similarity when clustering within HLA-allele-positive subsets. Co-occurrence clustering excluded repertoires with fewer than 30,000 or more than 120,000 public chains, plus five with anomalous nucleotide sharing. TCRdb mirrors the immuneACCESS table, restricted to in-frame sequences. Some clones are absent from its copies; in checked studies, under half trace to an unresolved V gene, and the reason for the others is unknown. Clone size and V and J calls were adopted from that table, with D and trimming inferred from the DNA. Within this sample are 150,000 to 200,000 clones, with around 80% of them counted one time only. In total, the top ten clones hold around 10% of the sample.

These data originate in a study of cytomegalovirus exposure and HLA in healthy donors (TCRdb year 2017). Describing the broader study: In an earlier analysis of 550 to 750 of the donors, 250 to 300 Gb of sequence data and roughly 100 million unique TCR beta sequences from 150 million to 200 million T cells were reported. Every repertoire in the discovery cohort had been generated on one and the same sequencing platform. Several DR-DQ haplotypes were handled as single units for association and clustering because linkage in the cohort was strong. High-throughput TCR immunosequencing, statistical association of individual TCRs with disease status, and machine learning were combined to predict cytomegalovirus infection status. The genetic ancestry cluster associated with self-reported Caucasian donors included 65% to 90% of the roughly 380 genotyped donors. HLA typing included class I and class II loci at four-digit resolution. An early release covering 550 to 700 HLA-typed donors comprised approximately 300 gigabases of sequencing data and roughly 85 million unique TCR sequences. The T cell repertoires of 666 subjects were profiled by immunosequencing and related to cytomegalovirus serostatus. Typing coverage differed by locus: A, B, C, DRB1 and DQB1 were typed in about 620-630 donors, DQA1 in roughly 500, DPA1 in around 600, and DPB1 in around 490. The study was designed to test whether signatures of past pathogen exposure could be identified by cataloging public T cell receptors. Rather than drawing on any new phenotypic data, the later analysis identified candidate immune exposures from TCR beta sequences and the way those sequences occurred across donors. A later analysis re-analyzed previously published TCR beta repertoires from 500 to 700 donors and added high-resolution HLA genotyping to study TCR occurrence patterns. An earlier analysis of 500 to 650 of the donors applied high-throughput TCR beta sequencing to assess whether each TCR beta V gene segment acted as functional or pseudogenic. Along with the roughly 700-subject first cohort, a separate validation cohort of about 110 different subjects was used. Among under 450 genotyped donors of the cohort, an average of approximately 250,000 unique TCR beta nucleotide sequences were sequenced per donor, roughly 20% of them non-productive. Donor age, sex, ethnicity and CMV serostatus were compiled together with the repertoire data. A later genetic analysis took genome-wide SNP genotypes for about 55% of the roughly 700 donors and used that subset as a discovery cohort.

The investigation overall reported the following: An association between a missense DCLRE1C variant and V-gene and J-gene trimming of TCR beta chains was found in a later genetic analysis and replicated in an independent cohort. Because HLA typing was missing for some donors at each locus, association tests included only the typed subset. A further reported finding was that TCR beta sequences accurately predicted the HLA-A and HLA-B alleles for most subjects in the first cohort. Broadly in line with IMGT annotations, most TCR beta V segments showed up in productive rearrangements about 90% or about 30% of the time in an earlier analysis of 587 of the donors. Assigning TCR associations to individual alleles was difficult when HLA alleles, especially DR and DQ, strongly co-occurred. In a later analysis, HLA-associated TCR beta chains showed more clonal expansion and lower generation probabilities than non-associated chains that were equally common. Compared with the approximately 700-donor mean, donors in an Asian-associated ancestry cluster had fewer N-insertions in productive TCRs, according to a later genetic analysis. Most CMV-associated TCR beta chains appeared to be HLA-restricted in a later analysis, and the HLA associations seemed to be driven largely by CMV exposure. In vitro tests confirmed that a few of the cytomegalovirus-associated TCR beta chains recognize cytomegalovirus antigens. Some IMGT-functional V segments, including TRBV6-2 and TRBV6-3, could not be distinguished by the 87-base-pair reads and were therefore excluded. Roughly uniform sequencing depth across donors was assumed in presence/absence analyses, although this assumption may not hold. The authors suggested that the approach could potentially be generalized to other disease states and immunological phenotypes. A later analysis found that TCR association rates varied across HLA loci, with DRB1 alleles showing the most associated TCRs and HLA-C alleles the fewest. According to a later analysis, parvovirus B19, influenza, CMV and Epstein-Barr virus appeared linked to several top co-occurrence clusters. Cytomegalovirus status was reported to be diagnosed by the classifier with high specificity and sensitivity in both the original and validation cohorts. Specific HLA alleles were associated with some 15,000 TCR beta sequences at a false discovery rate of 0.05 in a later analysis. This cohort had only TCR beta chains sequenced, and the lack of alpha or paired-chain data limited which features could be detected. The study gave a list of 150 to 200 TCR beta chains associated with cytomegalovirus. The sequencing pipeline was judged likely to have produced a cluster of highly shared sequence variants as a technical artifact. Because counts were too low, about 17 rarely observed V segments, including chromosome 9 orphons, were excluded from the earlier analysis of under 650 of the donors. Correlated functional status among segregating V segments might be attributable to linkage disequilibrium, but an unknown experimental factor could not be ruled out. Immune exposure information for the cohort was limited to CMV serostatus. Most TCR sequences were observed very rarely across donors, whereas some public TCRs were present in many individuals.

CDR1 and CDR2 (SNHLY, FYNNEI) derive from the germline V gene. V gives up 9 bases and J gives up 7 bases, and the segment between their germline ends measures 21 bases. The CDR3 has 14 amino acids, counting the end cysteine and phenylalanine. Only CDR3 DNA remains: 42 bases, in frame from the first base. The cohort consisted of 650 to 700 healthy bone marrow donors. At the time of sampling, all cohort members were nominally healthy, though unrecorded immune exposures were likely present. The donor tested CMV seropositive and was one of the 289 seropositive cohort members. A peripheral blood sample was collected from each donor, and TCR beta sequencing was performed on peripheral blood mononuclear cells. The Qiagen DNeasy Blood Extraction Kit was used to extract genomic DNA from the blood cell samples.

What was sequenced was PBMCs. This TCR was recovered from a man aged 18 to 30 in good health and CMV-seropositive. The sequence is built from TRBV2 and TRBJ1-2; the D gene is not confidently resolved. The base sequence is TGTGCCAGTACCCTTTTGCCAGGTCAACGTGGCTACACCTTC. The encoded protein is CASTLLPGQRGYTF.